One and the same sample provided the 13 T cell receptor beta chains below, sequenced in a study of cytomegalovirus exposure and HLA in healthy donors. The primer mix had 60 Vbeta and 13 Jbeta primers. Libraries were prepared by immunoSEQ multiplex PCR; TCRdb keeps only in-frame clonotypes and omits some of them. This sample has over 150,000 clones, with about three quarters found just once. Sequences were obtained from PBMCs. These receptors all come from a woman aged 25 to 39 in good health and CMV-seronegative.

In the case of this clone: Other DNA sequences of this sample code for an identical CDR3. The chain combines TRBV5-1 with TRBJ2-5, with D tentatively TRBD1 (5 bases). This CDR3 spans 16 amino acids. Looked up from germline, CDR1 is SGHRS and CDR2 is YFSETQ. Trimming removed 0 bases at V and 5 bases at J, with 17 bases between. The CDR3 sequence is CASSLAMGLLGETQYF. The CDR3 DNA reads TGCGCCAGCAGCTTGGCCATGGGGCTCTTGGGGGAGACCCAGTACTTC.

The chain combines TRBV4-1 with TRBJ2-7, with unresolved D. This CDR3 is 14 amino acids long. The V end was cut by 0 bases, the J end by 2 bases, with 8 bases between. Germline V CDR1 and CDR2: MGHRA, YSYEKL. CDR3 protein: CASSQDPVPYEQYF. Here the CDR3 DNA reads TGCGCCAGCAGCCAAGATCCGGTCCCCTACGAGCAGTACTTC.

This chain connects TRBV5-1 to TRBJ2-1, with D possibly matching TRBD2 (5 bases). Germline lookup yields CDR1 SGHRS and CDR2 YFSETQ. This CDR3 has 15 residues. The V end was cut by 4 bases, the J end by 0 bases, with 11 bases between. The CDR3 region has the DNA TGCGCCAGCAGCCCCCTAGCTACCTCCTACAATGAGCAGTTCTTC. As protein: CASSPLATSYNEQFF.

The J gene is TRBJ2-1, the V gene TRBV6-6; TRBD2 aligns across 13 bases. Germline trimming cut 8 bases from V and 7 bases from J; bases unmatched to any gene: 11. The germline V gene has CDR1 MNHNY and CDR2 SVGAGI (reference sequence). CDR3 length: 16 amino acids. DNA of the CDR3: TGTGCCAGCCTCAACCCACTAGCGGGGGGGCATAATGAGCAGTTCTTC. Its protein is CASLNPLAGGHNEQFF.

The chain links TRBV13 to TRBJ2-1; 8 nucleotides align to TRBD2. CDR3 length equals 18 residues. The germline CDR1 and CDR2 sequences are PRHDT and FYEKMQ (reference sequence). Losses at the gene ends were 1 base for V and 8 bases for J; bases not matched to a gene: 16. The CDR3 DNA reads TGTGCCAGCAGCTTAGCAGAAGGAAGAAGCGGGAGTGAGGATGAGCAGTTCTTC. It translates to CASSLAEGRSGSEDEQFF.

The DNA for the CDR3 is TGTGCCAGCAGTTTGGGGACTGAACCCTACGAGCAGTACTTC. Translated, it gives CASSLGTEPYEQYF. The V and J genes are TRBV28 and TRBJ2-7; a possible D gene is TRBD2 (6 bases). From germline, CDR1 is MDHEN and CDR2 SYDVKM. The CDR3 covers 14 residues. The V end was cut by 3 bases, the J end by 2 bases, with 11 bases between.

The chain employs TRBV7-2 and TRBJ2-3; D perhaps matches TRBD1 (6 bases). V was trimmed by 1 base and J by 2 bases, leaving 10 bases between them. CDR1 is SGHTA and CDR2 is FQGNSA in the germline V gene. This CDR3 contains 15 residues. CDR3 sequence (DNA): TGTGCCAGCAGCTTAGGTGGACAGACCACAGATACGCAGTATTTT. Amino acids: CASSLGGQTTDTQYF.

This clone appeared once. The chain uses TRBV18 and TRBJ2-7; D possibly corresponds to TRBD1 (6 bases). This CDR3 region has 15 residues. Germline CDR1 KGHSH, CDR2 LQKENI. V lost 6 bases and J 2 bases, leaving 17 bases between the germline ends. For the CDR3, the DNA is TGTGCCAGCTCCCCAGCGGATGGGGGCCCCTACGAGCAGTACTTC. It translates to CASSPADGGPYEQYF.

The V gene is TRBV6-1, the J gene TRBJ2-7; D might be TRBD1 (6 bases). From germline, CDR1 is MNHNS and CDR2 SASEGT. The CDR3 is 15 residues long. V dropped 7 bases and J dropped 2 bases, with 18 bases sitting between them. DNA for the CDR3: TGTGCCAGCAAGGACAGCCCAATCGTCACCTACGAGCAGTACTTC. Protein: CASKDSPIVTYEQYF.

As regards this clone: At one end, the junction sequence differs from germline, possibly due to a read error. The chain is built from TRBV7-9 and TRBJ2-7, with TRBD1 matching 8 bases. The CDR3 sequence is 17 residues long. Germline CDR1 is SEHNR and CDR2 is FQNEAQ (reference sequence). The CDR3 bases are TGTTCCAGCAGCCCCTCCCTGGGGGCAGGGGGCGACTACGAGCAGTACTTC. Its translation is CSSSPSLGAGGDYEQYF.

This clone was seen a handful of times. The chain uses TRBV2 and TRBJ2-5; no firm D call. V dropped 8 bases and J dropped 1 base, with 5 bases sitting between them. Looked up from germline, CDR1 is SNHLY and CDR2 is FYNNEI. The CDR3 has 11 amino acids. CDR3 DNA sequence: TGTGCCAGCGTCGGCCAAGAGACCCAGTACTTC. Protein product: CASVGQETQYF.

The chain is built from TRBV10-3 and TRBJ2-3; 7 bases are shared with TRBD2. The germline V gene has CDR1 ENHRY and CDR2 SYGVKD. The CDR3 is 14 residues long. The CDR3, as DNA: TGTGCGTACGCTGGGGGGGGTAGCACAGATACGCAGTATTTT. Translation: CAYAGGGSTDTQYF.

The chain's CDR3 is CASSLKSWYKADQPQHF. CDR3 DNA: TGTGCCAGCAGTTTAAAATCCTGGTACAAGGCGGATCAGCCCCAGCATTTT. This chain joins TRBV28 and TRBJ1-5; D remains ambiguous. Germline V gene sequence: CDR1 MDHEN, CDR2 SYDVKM. Trimming removed 2 bases from V and 5 bases from J, with 19 bases in between. The CDR3 length is 17 residues.